This TCR beta chain was sequenced for a study of T-cell memory formation after mild COVID-19. TCRdb re-called the 5' RACE reads with MiXCR, one entry per CDR3 protein. The table has under 250,000 distinct CDR3 sequences, 15% to 19% seen once. With respect to this clonotype: Its antigen remains unidentified. One end of the junction varies from germline; a read error may be responsible.

The CDR3 consists of 12 residues. Germline CDR1 SQVTM, CDR2 ANQGSEA. The study's findings and limits: Some SARS-CoV-2-responding clones were already detected in memory before infection. The CD4+ clones that contracted clustered mainly within CM and EM, and the CD8+ clones concentrated in EMRA. Balance between CD4 and CD8 was seen in clones contracting day 15 to 85, and a CD4+ lean was seen in later expanders. Proof of SARS-CoV-2 specificity was absent for the second-wave clones that crested on day 37.

The sequenced sample consisted of PBMCs or a T cell subset sorted from them (not recorded which). This sequence originates from an adult woman who had mild COVID-19 (a few samples of this study predate the infection). Cell type and time point are not known. The genes are TRBV29-1 and TRBJ1-4, with a weak D call TRBD1 (5 bases). CDR3 sequence (DNA): TGCAGCGTTGGTTCAGGGCGAGAAAAACTGGTTTTT. Its translation: CSVGSGREKLVF.